The next 3 T cell receptor beta chains were all read from a single sample in a study of T cell responses to AZD1222 COVID-19 vaccine. Some clones are missing from TCRdb's copy, which holds only in-frame ones; the method was immunoSEQ multiplex PCR. The sample shows 150,000 to 200,000 clones, approximately 94% of them seen only once. Sequenced here: peripheral blood, sampled 28 days after the second AZD1222 dose. The receptors originated from an adult who received the AZD1222 COVID-19 vaccine.

The chain links TRBV4-1 to TRBJ1-6; no definite D call. The germline V gene encodes CDR1 MGHRA and CDR2 YSYEKL. CDR3 length: 18 amino acids. Trimming removed 1 base at V and 4 bases at J, with 17 bases between. For the CDR3, the DNA is TGCGCCAGCAGCCAAGGTGTATACCCAGGCGGGTATAATTCACCCCTCCACTTT. This gives the protein CASSQGVYPGGYNSPLHF.

This chain connects TRBV7-7 to TRBJ2-2, with 9 nucleotides matching TRBD1. The CDR3 sequence is 15 residues long. Germline V CDR1 and CDR2: SSHAT, FNYEAQ (reference sequence). V was pared by 5 bases and J by 3 bases, with 4 bases of the junction left unmatched. The CDR3 spells CASSRGTGYTGELFF. CDR3 sequence (DNA): TGTGCCAGCAGCCGCGGGACAGGGTACACCGGGGAGCTGTTTTTT.

This rearrangement joins TRBV5-1 to TRBJ1-1; D is unclear. CDR3 length: 12 residues. The germline V and J ends were trimmed by 3 bases and 1 base, with 4 bases remaining between them. CDR1 is SGHRS and CDR2 is YFSETQ in the germline V gene. The CDR3 reads CASSSPNTEAFF. CDR3 DNA: TGCGCCAGCAGCTCCCCGAACACTGAAGCTTTCTTT.